The following is a TCR beta chain sequence with its context. Using immunoSEQ multiplex PCR, the repertoire was profiled, and TCRdb retains in-frame clones only, with some absent. The table includes approximately 170,000 clones, over 75% detected once. The entry originates in a study of blood T cell repertoires in COVID-19. Study context: Sample material is recorded as cDNA or gDNA derived from T cells, B-cell-depleted T cells, or PBMCs.

This receptor was obtained from a man in his fifties or sixties with active or convalescent COVID-19. Sequencing was performed on peripheral blood.

The CDR3: CASSQMLGQGSKYQETQYF. In DNA, the CDR3 is TGTGCCAGCTCACAAATGTTGGGACAGGGGTCCAAGTACCAAGAGACCCAGTACTTC. The chain couples TRBV18 to TRBJ2-5; 10 bases align to TRBD1. Germline trimming cut 4 bases from V and 0 bases from J; bases unmatched to any gene: 14. The CDR3 is 19 amino acids. Germline V CDR1 and CDR2: KGHSH, LQKENI.